This TCR beta chain was identified during a study of blood T cells in healthy people across ages. Study-wide results and caveats: Age showed a roughly linear inverse relationship with TCR beta diversity per million T cells. Since the PBMCs were unsorted, naive and antigen-experienced cells could not be conclusively compared.

In its sample, this clonotype was seen a few times. No antigen is known for it. Combining a sample-barcoded 5' primer with a J-beta primer mix, a second PCR ran for about 7 to 11 cycles. Every molecule of cDNA carried a tag from a template-switch adaptor with 12 random nucleotides. TCRdb processed the 5' RACE reads anew with MiXCR; each CDR3 protein has one entry. In the table there are almost 550,000 distinct CDR3 sequences, around 24% of which are singletons. CDR1 is SQVTM and CDR2 is ANQGSEA in the germline V gene. The V and J ends lost 0 bases and 4 bases, in that order; junction bases with no gene match: 9. The CDR3 extends over 16 amino acids. This same sample was also taken into another study, of T cells of mothers and their children. That study reports: A few healthy Caucasian mothers and their six children donated.

This chain links TRBV29-1 with TRBJ1-2; 9 bases agree with TRBD1. The sample consisted of blood. The receptor was derived from a boy between 10 and 17 years old in good health. The DNA of the CDR3 is TGCAGCGTTGAAGAAATGGACAGGGGACATGTCTATGGCTACACCTTC. It encodes CSVEEMDRGHVYGYTF.